These 20 T cell receptor beta chains originate from one sample sequenced in a study of post-analysis software for immune sequencing data. Incorporated into the TCR beta cDNA libraries were unique molecular identifiers, which served to reduce PCR and sequencing biases. TCRdb reprocessed the PCR reads via MiXCR and lists one record per CDR3 protein. The sample records approximately 570,000 distinct CDR3 sequences, around 44% being singletons. Broader study findings: Elevated frequency relative to controls characterized four or five TRBV segments in patients, TRBV5-6, TRBV5-1 and TRBV20-1 among them.

For these receptors, no antigen is known. Sequenced material: blood. These receptors originate from a girl under 18 with multiple sclerosis.

Turning to this clonotype: A junction boundary mismatches the germline segment, possibly from a read error. The chain combines TRBV6-6 with TRBJ2-7; D is undetermined. The CDR3 is made up of 11 amino acids. The V gene's germline CDR1 is MNHNY and CDR2 SVGAGI (reference sequence). This CDR3 reads CASSYTDEQYF. CDR3 sequence (DNA): TGTGCCAGTAGTTACACAGACGAGCAGTACTTC.

This chain connects TRBV6-1 to TRBJ2-3, with D possibly being TRBD1 (7 bases). Germline V gene sequence: CDR1 MNHNS, CDR2 SASEGT. The CDR3 totals 13 residues. V was clipped by 8 bases and J by 1 base, with 10 bases between them. The CDR3 sequence is CASGGTGTDTQYF. CDR3 bases: TGTGCCAGCGGAGGGACAGGCACAGATACGCAGTATTTT.

The chain couples TRBV6-5 to TRBJ2-5; D is perhaps TRBD1 or TRBD2 (5 bases each). The length of the CDR3 is 13 residues. The germline V gene encodes CDR1 MNHEY and CDR2 SVGAGI. The germline V and J ends were trimmed by 0 bases and 5 bases, with 7 bases remaining between them. CDR3 sequence (DNA): TGTGCCAGCAGTTACTCGTGGGGGGAGACCCAGTACTTC. Protein: CASSYSWGETQYF.

This clonotype was seen a few times. CDR3 nucleotides: TGCGCCAGCAGCTTGGAGGGACTGCCTCGGAATGGCTACACCTTC. It encodes CASSLEGLPRNGYTF. The rearrangement links TRBV5-1 to TRBJ1-2; the D gene is possibly TRBD1 (5 bases). V lost 0 bases, J lost 6 bases, and 15 bases lay in between. The CDR3 is 15 residues long. Germline V CDR1 and CDR2: SGHRS, YFSETQ.

The chain joins TRBV5-6 to TRBJ1-2; possible D gene TRBD1, 6 bases. The CDR3 sequence is 17 residues long. Trimming took off 3 bases at V and 3 bases at J, with 21 bases between the two ends. Germline V gives CDR1 SGHDT, CDR2 YYEEEE. The CDR3 loop is CASSSPGGGRGDYGYTF. CDR3 in DNA: TGTGCCAGCAGCTCGCCCGGCGGGGGCAGGGGTGACTATGGCTACACCTTC.

This clonotype was detected only a few times. The chain combines TRBV20-1 with TRBJ2-1; 13 positions agree with TRBD2. V lost 2 bases to trimming and J lost 8 bases; unmatched junction nucleotides: 3. CDR3 length: 14 residues. The germline V gene encodes CDR1 DFQATT and CDR2 SNEGSKA (reference sequence). CDR3 in DNA: TGCAGTGCTAGACGACTAGCGGGAGGACATGAGCAGTTCTTC. It yields the protein CSARRLAGGHEQFF.

This chain joins TRBV29-1 and TRBJ2-5; tentatively, D is TRBD1 or TRBD2 (5 bases each). The germline CDR1 and CDR2 sequences are SQVTM and ANQGSEA. The CDR3 totals 11 residues. Trimming stripped 8 bases from V and 0 bases from J, with 7 bases between. The CDR3 reads CSSGHQETQYF. CDR3 nucleotide sequence: TGCAGCTCGGGACACCAAGAGACCCAGTACTTC.

This clonotype was found once. This chain joins TRBV6-4 and TRBJ2-1; 11 nucleotides agree with TRBD1. The ends lost 8 bases at V and 1 base at J; junction bases unmatched: 1. The CDR3 has 14 amino acids. Germline V lookup: CDR1 MRHNA, CDR2 SNTAGT. The chain's CDR3 is CASGTGGSYNEQFF. The CDR3 nucleotides read TGTGCCAGCGGGACAGGGGGTTCCTACAATGAGCAGTTCTTC.

The rearrangement joins TRBV12-3 or TRBV12-4 to TRBJ2-1, with 12 bases matching TRBD1. This CDR3 region has 16 residues. The V and J ends lost 6 bases and 4 bases, in that order; junction bases with no gene match: 7. CDR3 loop: CASRFTGQGAYNEQFF. In nucleotides, the CDR3 is TGTGCCAGCAGGTTTACGGGACAGGGGGCATACAATGAGCAGTTCTTC.

This clonotype was found many times. The V call is TRBV5-1, the J call TRBJ2-7; 10 bases map to TRBD1. Germline CDR1 and CDR2: SGHRS and YFSETQ. The CDR3 length is 13 residues. With 7 bases clipped from V and 1 base from J, the junction kept 2 bases outside the gene matches. CDR3 in amino acids: CASGTGASYEQYF. As DNA, the CDR3 is TGCGCCAGCGGGACAGGGGCTTCCTACGAGCAGTACTTC.

This chain connects TRBV7-9 to TRBJ2-7; D is perhaps TRBD1 (6 bases). From germline, CDR1 is SEHNR and CDR2 FQNEAQ (reference sequence). The V end was cut by 1 base, the J end by 5 bases, with 15 bases between. This CDR3 has 15 residues. CDR3 sequence reads: CASSLGGTHIDEQYF. CDR3 bases: TGTGCCAGCAGCTTAGGAGGGACACATATTGACGAGCAGTACTTC.

V usage is TRBV12-3 or TRBV12-4 and J usage is TRBJ2-3; D is possibly TRBD2 (5 bases). This CDR3 region has 15 residues. V lost 5 bases, J lost 4 bases, and 16 bases lay in between. The CDR3 loop reads CASSPSGLAADTQYF. The CDR3 DNA follows: TGTGCCAGCAGTCCGAGCGGCCTTGCGGCAGATACGCAGTATTTT.

As regards this clonotype: An end of the junction does not agree with germline; a read error may underlie this. The rearrangement joins TRBV9 to TRBJ2-1; tentatively, D is TRBD2 (5 bases). CDR3 length: 14 residues. Germline loops: CDR1 SGDLS, CDR2 YYNGEE. The CDR3 sequence: CASSVETNYDEQFF. The CDR3 bases are TGTGCCAGCAGCGTAGAGACTAACTACGATGAGCAGTTCTTC.

V gene TRBV11-2 combines with J gene TRBJ2-7; 8 bases align to TRBD2. In germline, CDR1 is SGHAT, CDR2 FQNNGV. The CDR3 loop spans 14 amino acids. The V gene end was trimmed by 3 bases and the J gene end by 7 bases; junction bases not matched to a gene: 8. The CDR3 is CASSFLREAGEQYF. The CDR3 DNA is TGTGCCAGCAGCTTCTTGCGGGAGGCCGGGGAGCAGTACTTC.

The chain links TRBV15 to TRBJ2-3; a weak D match, TRBD2 (6 bases). The CDR3 is made up of 15 amino acids. Trimming cost V 5 bases and J 0 bases, with 12 bases left between them. Germline V lookup: CDR1 LNHNV, CDR2 YYDKDF (reference sequence). CDR3 sequence reads: CATSGGISSTDTQYF. CDR3 nucleotides: TGTGCCACCAGCGGCGGGATCTCCAGCACAGATACGCAGTATTTT.

This clonotype was seen more than once but under ten times. The chain recombines TRBV5-1 with TRBJ2-5; unclear D gene. Germline values: CDR1 SGHRS, CDR2 YFSETQ. V was shortened by 4 bases and J by 5 bases, with 18 bases between the two germline ends. The CDR3 is 15 amino acids. CDR3 nucleotides: TGCGCCAGCAGCGCATCCTCATTGCACGGGGAGACCCAGTACTTC. As protein: CASSASSLHGETQYF.

The chain employs TRBV6-5 and TRBJ2-3; D is undetermined. The CDR3 has 14 residues. V lost 0 bases and J lost 0, with 4 bases in between. Germline V gene sequence: CDR1 MNHEY, CDR2 SVGAGI. Here the CDR3 reads CASSYSSSTDTQYF. The CDR3 DNA follows: TGTGCCAGCAGTTACTCTTCTAGCACAGATACGCAGTATTTT.

Of note for this clonotype: One junction end does not reproduce the germline sequence, and a read error may be involved. The chain joins TRBV5-1 to TRBJ2-4; D remains unclear. Germline CDR1 reads SGHRS; CDR2 reads YFSETQ. The CDR3 sequence is 15 residues long. Here the CDR3 reads CANSLGGLAKNIQYF. Written as DNA, the CDR3 is TGCGCCAACAGCTTAGGTGGTCTAGCCAAAAACATTCAGTACTTC.

V usage is TRBV5-1 and J usage is TRBJ2-7, with D unclear. CDR3 length equals 13 residues. The germline V and J ends were trimmed by 6 bases and 4 bases, with 14 bases remaining between them. Germline CDR1 and CDR2: SGHRS and YFSETQ. The CDR3 coding sequence is TGCGCCAGCACCCCTGAGGAGAGTTACGAGCAGTACTTC. Its protein product is CASTPEESYEQYF.

This clonotype has more than one count but fewer than ten. This chain joins TRBV5-1 and TRBJ2-4, with 14 bases fitting TRBD2. The DNA end is more similar to TRBJ2-7, so the J call may be wrong. Germline CDR1 and CDR2: SGHRS and YFSETQ. The CDR3 is 17 residues long. CDR3 sequence: CASSWGLAGAAAYEQYF. The CDR3 coding sequence is TGCGCCAGCAGCTGGGGACTAGCGGGAGCAGCCGCCTACGAGCAGTACTTC.